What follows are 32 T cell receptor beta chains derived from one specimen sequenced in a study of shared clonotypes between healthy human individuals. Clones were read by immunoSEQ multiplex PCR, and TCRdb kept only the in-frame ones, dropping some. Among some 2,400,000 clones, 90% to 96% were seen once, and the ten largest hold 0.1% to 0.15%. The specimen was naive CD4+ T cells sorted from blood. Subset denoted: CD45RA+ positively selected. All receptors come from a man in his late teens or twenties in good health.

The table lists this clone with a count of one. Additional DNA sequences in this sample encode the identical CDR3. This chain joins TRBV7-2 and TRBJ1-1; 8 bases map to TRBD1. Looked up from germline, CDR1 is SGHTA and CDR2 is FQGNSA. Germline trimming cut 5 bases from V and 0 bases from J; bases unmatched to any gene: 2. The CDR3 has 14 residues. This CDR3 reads CASSLDRVNTEAFF. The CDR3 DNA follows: TGTGCCAGCAGCCTGGACAGGGTGAACACTGAAGCTTTCTTT.

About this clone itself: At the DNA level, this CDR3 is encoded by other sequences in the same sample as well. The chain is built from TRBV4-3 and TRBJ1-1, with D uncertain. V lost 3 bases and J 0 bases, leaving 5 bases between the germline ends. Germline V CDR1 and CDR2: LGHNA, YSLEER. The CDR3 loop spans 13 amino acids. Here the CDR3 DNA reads TGCGCCAGCAGCCAGGAAATGAACACTGAAGCTTTCTTT. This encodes CASSQEMNTEAFF.

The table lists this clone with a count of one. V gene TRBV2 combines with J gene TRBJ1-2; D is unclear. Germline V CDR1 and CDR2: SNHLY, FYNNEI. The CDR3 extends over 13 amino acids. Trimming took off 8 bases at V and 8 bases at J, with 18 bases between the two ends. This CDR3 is CASRAGGNVGYTF. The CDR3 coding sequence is TGTGCCAGCCGTGCGGGAGGCAATGTGGGCTACACCTTC.

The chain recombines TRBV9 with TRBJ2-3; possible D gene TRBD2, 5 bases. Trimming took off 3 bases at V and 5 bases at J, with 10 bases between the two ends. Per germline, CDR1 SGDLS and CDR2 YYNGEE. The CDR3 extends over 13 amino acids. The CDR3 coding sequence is TGTGCCAGCAGCGACGGGGTCGGAGATACGCAGTATTTT. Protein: CASSDGVGDTQYF.

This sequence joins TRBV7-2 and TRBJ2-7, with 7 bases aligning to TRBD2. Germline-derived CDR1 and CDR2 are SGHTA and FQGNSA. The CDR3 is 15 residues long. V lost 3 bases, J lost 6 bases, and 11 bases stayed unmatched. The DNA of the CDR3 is TGTGCCAGCAGCTTCGGACCTGGGAGGGGTGGCGAGCAGTACTTC. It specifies CASSFGPGRGGEQYF.

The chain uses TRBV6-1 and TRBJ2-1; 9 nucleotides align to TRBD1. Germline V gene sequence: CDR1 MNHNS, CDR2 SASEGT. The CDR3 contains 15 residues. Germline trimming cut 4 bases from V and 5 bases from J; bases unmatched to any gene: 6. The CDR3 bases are TGTGCCAGCAGTGGGGACAGGGTGGGGGACAATGAGCAGTTCTTC. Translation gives CASSGDRVGDNEQFF.

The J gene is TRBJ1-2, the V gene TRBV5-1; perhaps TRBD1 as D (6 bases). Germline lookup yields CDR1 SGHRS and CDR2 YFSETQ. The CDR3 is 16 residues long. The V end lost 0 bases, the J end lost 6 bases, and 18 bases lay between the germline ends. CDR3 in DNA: TGCGCCAGCAGCTTGGAGCCGGGGGCGAGGGGTGATGGCTACACCTTC. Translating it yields CASSLEPGARGDGYTF.

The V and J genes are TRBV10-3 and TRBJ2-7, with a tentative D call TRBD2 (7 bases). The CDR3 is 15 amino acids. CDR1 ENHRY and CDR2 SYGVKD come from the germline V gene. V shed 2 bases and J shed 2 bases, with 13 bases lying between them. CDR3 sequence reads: CAISEMAGATYEQYF. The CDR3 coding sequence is TGTGCCATCAGTGAGATGGCGGGGGCGACCTACGAGCAGTACTTC.

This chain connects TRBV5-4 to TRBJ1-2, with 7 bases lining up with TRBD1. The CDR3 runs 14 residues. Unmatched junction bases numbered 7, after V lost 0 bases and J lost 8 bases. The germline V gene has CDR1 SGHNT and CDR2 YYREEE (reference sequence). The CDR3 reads CASSLGGGYEGYTF. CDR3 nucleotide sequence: TGTGCCAGCAGCTTGGGAGGGGGCTATGAAGGCTACACCTTC.

The CDR3 region has the DNA TGCGCCAGCAGCTTGAGCGGGGCAAAGACCGGAGAGACCCAGTACTTC. This translates into CASSLSGAKTGETQYF. The genes are TRBV5-1 and TRBJ2-5; TRBD2 matches at 7 bases. Germline assignment: CDR1 SGHRS and CDR2 YFSETQ. The V and J ends lost 1 base and 4 bases, in that order; junction bases with no gene match: 10. This CDR3 is built from 16 residues.

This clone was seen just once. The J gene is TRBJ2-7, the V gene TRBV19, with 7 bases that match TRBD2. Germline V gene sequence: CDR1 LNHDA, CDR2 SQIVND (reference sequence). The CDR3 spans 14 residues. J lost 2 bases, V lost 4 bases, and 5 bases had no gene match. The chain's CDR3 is CASSKGGSTYEQYF. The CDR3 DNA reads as TGTGCCAGTAGTAAGGGCGGGAGCACCTACGAGCAGTACTTC.

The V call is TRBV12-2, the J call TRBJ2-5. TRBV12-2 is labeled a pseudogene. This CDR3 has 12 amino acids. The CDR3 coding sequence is TGTGCAAGTCGCCCGCGAGTTGTCGGACAGTACTTC. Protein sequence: CASRPRVVGQYF.

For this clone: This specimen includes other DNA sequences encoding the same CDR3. In nucleotides, the CDR3 is TGTGCCAGCCGGAGGGGACAGAACACCGGGGAGCTGTTTTTT. It specifies CASRRGQNTGELFF. V gene TRBV25-1 combines with J gene TRBJ2-2; TRBD1 or TRBD2 may be the D gene (6 bases each). V dropped 8 bases and J dropped 1 base, with 11 bases sitting between them. There are 14 residues in the CDR3. Germline lookup yields CDR1 MGHDK and CDR2 SYGVNS.

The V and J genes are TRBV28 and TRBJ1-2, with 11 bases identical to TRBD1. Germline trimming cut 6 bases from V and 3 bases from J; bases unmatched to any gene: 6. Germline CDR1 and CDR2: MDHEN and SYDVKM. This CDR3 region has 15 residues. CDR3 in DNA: TGTGCCAGCAGATGGGGACAGGGGGATTACTATGGCTACACCTTC. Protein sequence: CASRWGQGDYYGYTF.

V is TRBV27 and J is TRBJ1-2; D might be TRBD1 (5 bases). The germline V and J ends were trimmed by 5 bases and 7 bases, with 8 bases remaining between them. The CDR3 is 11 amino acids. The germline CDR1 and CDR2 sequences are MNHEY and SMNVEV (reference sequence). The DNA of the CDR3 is TGTGCCAGCAGTCAGGGTGGTGGCTACACCTTC. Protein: CASSQGGGYTF.

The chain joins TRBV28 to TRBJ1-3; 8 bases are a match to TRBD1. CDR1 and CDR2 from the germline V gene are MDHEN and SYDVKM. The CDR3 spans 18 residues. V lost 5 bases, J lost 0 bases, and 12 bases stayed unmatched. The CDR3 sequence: CASSDEIGQGYSGNTIYF. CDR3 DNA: TGTGCCAGCAGTGACGAAATCGGACAGGGCTACTCTGGAAACACCATATATTTT. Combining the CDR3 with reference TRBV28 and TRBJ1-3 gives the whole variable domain DVKVTQSSRYLVKRTGEKVFLECVQDMDHENMFWYRQDPGLGLRLIYFSYDVKMKEKGDIPEGYSVSREKKERFSLILESASTNQTSMYLCASSDEIGQGYSGNTIYFGEGSWLTVV.

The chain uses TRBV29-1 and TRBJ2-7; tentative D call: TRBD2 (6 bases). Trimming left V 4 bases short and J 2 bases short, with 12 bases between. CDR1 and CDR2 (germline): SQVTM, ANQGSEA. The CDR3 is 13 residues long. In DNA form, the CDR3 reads TGCAGCGTTGTAGTCGCGGGAACCTACGAGCAGTACTTC. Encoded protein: CSVVVAGTYEQYF.

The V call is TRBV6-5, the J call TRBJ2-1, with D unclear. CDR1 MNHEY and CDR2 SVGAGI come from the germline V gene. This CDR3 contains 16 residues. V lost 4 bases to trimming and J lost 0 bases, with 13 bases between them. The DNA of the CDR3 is TGTGCCAGCAGTTCTTTTGGCAGACCCTCCTACAATGAGCAGTTCTTC. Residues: CASSSFGRPSYNEQFF.

This CDR3 is CAWSTSGRYNEQFF. DNA for the CDR3: TGTGCCTGGAGTACTAGCGGGAGGTACAATGAGCAGTTCTTC. The rearrangement uses TRBV30 and TRBJ2-1, with 12 bases matching TRBD2. The germline V gene encodes CDR1 GTSNPN and CDR2 SVGIG (reference sequence). V lost 2 bases to trimming and J lost 4 bases; unmatched junction nucleotides: 0. This CDR3 is built from 14 residues.

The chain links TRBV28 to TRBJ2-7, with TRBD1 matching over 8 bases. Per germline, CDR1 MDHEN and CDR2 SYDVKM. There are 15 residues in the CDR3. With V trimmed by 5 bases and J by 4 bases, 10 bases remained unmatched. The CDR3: CASSLPGQAIYEQYF. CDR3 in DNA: TGTGCCAGCAGTCTGCCGGGACAGGCGATTTACGAGCAGTACTTC.

CDR3 DNA sequence: TGTGCCAGCAGCCGCGGGGTAGCGCCAACCTACGAGCAGTACTTC. Translation gives CASSRGVAPTYEQYF. The chain links TRBV14 to TRBJ2-7, with D possibly TRBD2 on 6 matching bases. Trimming pared 4 bases from V and 2 bases from J, leaving 15 bases between. In germline, CDR1 is SGHDN, CDR2 FVKESK. The CDR3 has 15 residues.

This CDR3 is CASRSAALKKLFF. The CDR3 DNA sequence: TGTGCCAGCAGATCGGCCGCATTGAAAAAACTGTTTTTT. The V call is TRBV6-6, the J call TRBJ1-4; D is unclear. The germline CDR1 and CDR2 sequences are MNHNY and SVGAGI (reference sequence). CDR3 length equals 13 residues. V gave up 6 bases and J gave up 9 bases, with 14 bases separating them.

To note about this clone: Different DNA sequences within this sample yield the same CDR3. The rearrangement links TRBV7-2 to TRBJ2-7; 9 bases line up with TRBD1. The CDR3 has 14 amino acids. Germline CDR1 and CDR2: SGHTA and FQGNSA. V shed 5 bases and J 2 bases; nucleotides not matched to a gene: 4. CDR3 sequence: CASSRGQGPYEQYF. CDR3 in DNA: TGTGCCAGCAGCCGGGGACAGGGACCCTACGAGCAGTACTTC.

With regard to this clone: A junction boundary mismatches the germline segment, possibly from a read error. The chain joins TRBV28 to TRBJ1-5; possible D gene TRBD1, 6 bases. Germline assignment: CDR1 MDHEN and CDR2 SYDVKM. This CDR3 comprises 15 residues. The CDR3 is CASSSQPVGALTRPF. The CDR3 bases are TGTGCCAGCAGCTCCCAACCGGTGGGGGCCTTGACTCGGCCTTTT.

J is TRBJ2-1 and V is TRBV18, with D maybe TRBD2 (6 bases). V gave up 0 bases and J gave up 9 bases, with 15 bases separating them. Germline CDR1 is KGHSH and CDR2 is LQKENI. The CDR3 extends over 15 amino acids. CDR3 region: CASSPPHREYGEQFF. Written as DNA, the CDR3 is TGTGCCAGCTCACCACCGCATCGGGAGTATGGTGAGCAGTTCTTC.

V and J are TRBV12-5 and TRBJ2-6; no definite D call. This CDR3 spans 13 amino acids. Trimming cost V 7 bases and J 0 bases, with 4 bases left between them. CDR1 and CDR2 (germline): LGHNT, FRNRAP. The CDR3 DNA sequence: TGTGCTAGTGTTCGCTCTGGGGCCAACGTCCTGACTTTC. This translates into CASVRSGANVLTF.

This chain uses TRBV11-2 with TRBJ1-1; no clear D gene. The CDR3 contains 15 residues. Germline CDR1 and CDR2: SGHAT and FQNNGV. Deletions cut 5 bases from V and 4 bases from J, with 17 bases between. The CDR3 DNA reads TGTGCCAGCAGCAGAACCGACGGACTAGGCACTGAAGCTTTCTTT. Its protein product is CASSRTDGLGTEAFF. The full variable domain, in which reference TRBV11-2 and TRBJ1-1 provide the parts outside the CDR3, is EAGVAQSPRYKIIEKRQSVAFWCNPISGHATLYWYQQILGQGPKLLIQFQNNGVVDDSQLPKDRFSAERLKGVDSTLKIQPAKLEDSAVYLCASSRTDGLGTEAFFGQGTRLTVV.

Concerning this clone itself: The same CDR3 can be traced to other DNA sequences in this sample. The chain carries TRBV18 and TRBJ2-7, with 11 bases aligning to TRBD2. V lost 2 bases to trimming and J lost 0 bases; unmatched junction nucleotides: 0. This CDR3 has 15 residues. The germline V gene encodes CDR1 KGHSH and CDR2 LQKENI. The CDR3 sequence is CASSPGLAGSYEQYF. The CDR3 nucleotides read TGTGCCAGCTCACCAGGACTAGCGGGCTCCTACGAGCAGTACTTC.

The CDR3 here is CASSGSDRAPQHF. The CDR3 region has the DNA TGTGCCAGCAGTGGATCGGACCGGGCGCCCCAGCATTTT. The genes are TRBV2 and TRBJ1-5; D not certain. Trimming shortened V by 4 bases and J by 9 bases, and 13 bases separated the two germline ends. Germline V gene sequence: CDR1 SNHLY, CDR2 FYNNEI. The CDR3 covers 13 residues.

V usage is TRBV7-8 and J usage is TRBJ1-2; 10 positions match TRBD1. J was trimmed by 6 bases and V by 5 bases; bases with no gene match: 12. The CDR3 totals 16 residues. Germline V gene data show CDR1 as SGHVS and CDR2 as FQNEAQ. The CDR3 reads CASSATDRGHPHGYTF. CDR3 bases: TGTGCCAGCAGCGCGACCGACAGGGGGCATCCCCATGGCTACACCTTC.

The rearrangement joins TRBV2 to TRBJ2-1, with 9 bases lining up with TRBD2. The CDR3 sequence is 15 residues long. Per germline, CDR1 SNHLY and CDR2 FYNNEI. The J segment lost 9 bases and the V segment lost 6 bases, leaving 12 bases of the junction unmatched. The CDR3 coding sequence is TGTGCCAGCAGCCGTCTGACTAGCGGTGGGAGTGAGCAGTTCTTC. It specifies CASSRLTSGGSEQFF.

The CDR3 sequence is CSVEGQVSGELFF. CDR3 nucleotides: TGCAGCGTTGAAGGACAGGTTTCCGGGGAGCTGTTTTTT. The chain joins TRBV29-1 to TRBJ2-2; tentatively, D is TRBD1 (6 bases). This CDR3 contains 13 residues. The V and J ends lost 1 base and 6 bases respectively, with 9 bases between them. Germline loops: CDR1 SQVTM, CDR2 ANQGSEA.